The source of this T cell receptor (beta chain) is a study of T cells in Graves' hyperthyroidism and ophthalmopathy. The sample holds many counts of this clonotype. Germline lookup yields CDR1 LGHNA and CDR2 YNFKEQ. V was pared by 0 bases and J by 1 base, with 6 bases between. This CDR3 has 14 residues. RNA transcripts gave rise to amplified TCR beta CDR3 regions. During a first-round RT-PCR of the TCR CDR3, the HTBI primer set was used. TCRdb re-called the multiplex PCR reads with MiXCR, one entry per CDR3 protein. The data show a few hundred thousand distinct CDR3 sequences, about 18% seen once. The receptor was isolated from a woman aged 18 to 35 with Graves' hyperthyroidism. Input material: blood. The chain carries TRBV4-2 and TRBJ1-2; D uncertain. The CDR3 sequence: CASSQDTVNYGYTF. The CDR3 DNA sequence: TGTGCCAGCAGCCAAGATACTGTTAACTATGGCTACACCTTC.